The 11 T cell receptor beta chains below all came from one sample that was sequenced in a study of T cells after yellow fever vaccination. In TCRdb, the 5' RACE reads were re-called with MiXCR into one record per CDR3 protein. Of 350,000 to 450,000 distinct CDR3 sequences listed, about 19% were seen once; the top ten hold around 17%. Sequences were derived from PBMCs, sampled before the yellow fever booster vaccination. These receptors came from a young man who received the YFV17D yellow fever vaccine.

This clonotype has only a few counts. The rearrangement joins TRBV19 to TRBJ2-5; 10 bases are a match to TRBD2. This CDR3 is 15 amino acids long. V shed 6 bases and J 2 bases; nucleotides not matched to a gene: 6. The germline V gene encodes CDR1 LNHDA and CDR2 SQIVND (reference sequence). CDR3 loop: CASRVLAGGQETQYF. CDR3 nucleotide sequence: TGTGCCAGTAGAGTATTAGCGGGGGGACAAGAGACCCAGTACTTC. Supplemented by reference TRBV19 and TRBJ2-5, the full variable domain reads DGGITQSPKYLFRKEGQNVTLSCEQNLNHDAMYWYRQDPGQGLRLIYYSQIVNDFQKGDIAEGYSVSREKKESFPLTVTSAQKNPTAFYLCASRVLAGGQETQYFGPGTRLLVL.

The V call is TRBV20-1, the J call TRBJ1-1; maybe TRBD1 (5 bases). The CDR3 is 14 amino acids. Trimming took 3 bases from V and 3 from J, leaving 14 bases between them. CDR1 and CDR2 (germline): DFQATT, SNEGSKA (reference sequence). The CDR3 coding sequence is TGCAGTGCTAGTGACAGAAGCGGATACACTGAAGCTTTCTTT. Translating gives CSASDRSGYTEAFF.

V gene TRBV19 combines with J gene TRBJ2-1; 8 bases line up with TRBD2. CDR3 length equals 16 residues. The germline CDR1 and CDR2 sequences are LNHDA and SQIVND (reference sequence). V trimming: 5 bases; J trimming: 0 bases; junction bases outside the gene matches: 6. CDR3 DNA sequence: TGTGCCAGTAGTTGGGCTAGCGGGTTCTCCTACAATGAGCAGTTCTTC. Amino acid sequence: CASSWASGFSYNEQFF.

This clonotype turned up a few times. The chain couples TRBV12-3 or TRBV12-4 to TRBJ1-5, with TRBD1 matching 8 bases. The CDR3 is 14 residues long. Losses at the gene ends were 6 bases for V and 5 bases for J; bases not matched to a gene: 6. The CDR3 sequence: CASSSTGEHQPQHF. DNA of the CDR3: TGTGCCAGCAGCTCGACAGGGGAGCATCAGCCCCAGCATTTT.

The sample holds many counts of this clonotype. The rearrangement uses TRBV19 and TRBJ2-1, with 11 bases matching TRBD2. CDR1 LNHDA and CDR2 SQIVND come from the germline V gene (reference sequence). J lost 6 bases, V lost 5 bases, and 6 bases had no gene match. The CDR3 runs 15 residues. The CDR3 DNA follows: TGTGCCAGTAGTCCGACTAGCGGGGACTTCAATGAGCAGTTCTTC. Amino acids: CASSPTSGDFNEQFF.

This clonotype was observed a few times. V gene TRBV27 combines with J gene TRBJ2-7; D gene ambiguous. Trimming cost V 5 bases and J 1 base, with 15 bases left between them. The germline gives CDR1 MNHEY, CDR2 SMNVEV (reference sequence). This CDR3 has 15 amino acids. The CDR3 coding sequence is TGTGCCAGCAGTCCGGCTGGACCTCCTTCCTACGAGCAGTACTTC. It encodes CASSPAGPPSYEQYF.

The chain joins TRBV20-1 to TRBJ2-7, with D perhaps matching TRBD1 or TRBD2 (5 bases each). The length of the CDR3 is 16 residues. The germline gives CDR1 DFQATT, CDR2 SNEGSKA (reference sequence). The V end was cut by 6 bases, the J end by 3 bases, with 24 bases between. CDR3 coding DNA: TGCAGTGCAGTGGGGGTGGGTAGGGTCCCTTACTACGAGCAGTACGTC. This gives the protein CSAVGVGRVPYYEQYV.

This clonotype has just a few counts. The chain uses TRBV10-2 and TRBJ1-5; D is unclear. This CDR3 is built from 13 residues. V was cut by 7 bases and J by 2 bases, with 9 bases left in between. Looked up from germline, CDR1 is WSHSY and CDR2 is SAAADI. CDR3 amino acids: CASTGDGNQPQHF. As DNA, the CDR3 is TGCGCCAGCACCGGGGATGGCAATCAGCCCCAGCATTTT.

The V call is TRBV3-1, the J call TRBJ1-1, with a possible D match to TRBD1 (6 bases). Per germline, CDR1 LGHDT and CDR2 YNNKEL (reference sequence). The CDR3 contains 15 residues. V was trimmed by 3 bases and J by 1 base, leaving 12 bases between them. This CDR3 is CASSHPDSRNTEAFF. As DNA, the CDR3 is TGTGCCAGCAGCCACCCGGACAGCAGGAACACTGAAGCTTTCTTT.

The chain has TRBV29-1 and TRBJ2-1; 9 nucleotides match TRBD1. Germline assignment: CDR1 SQVTM and CDR2 ANQGSEA. The V and J ends lost 6 bases and 8 bases, in that order; junction bases with no gene match: 17. CDR3 length equals 16 residues. The CDR3 here is CSVGRGWGQGADEQFF. DNA for the CDR3: TGCAGCGTGGGAAGGGGTTGGGGACAGGGAGCGGATGAGCAGTTCTTC.

Here the CDR3 reads CASKAGGPDTQYF. Written as DNA, the CDR3 is TGTGCCAGCAAGGCAGGGGGCCCAGATACGCAGTATTTT. The chain links TRBV12-3 or TRBV12-4 to TRBJ2-3; 8 nucleotides align to TRBD1. V lost 7 bases to trimming and J lost 4 bases; unmatched junction nucleotides: 4. This CDR3 contains 13 residues.